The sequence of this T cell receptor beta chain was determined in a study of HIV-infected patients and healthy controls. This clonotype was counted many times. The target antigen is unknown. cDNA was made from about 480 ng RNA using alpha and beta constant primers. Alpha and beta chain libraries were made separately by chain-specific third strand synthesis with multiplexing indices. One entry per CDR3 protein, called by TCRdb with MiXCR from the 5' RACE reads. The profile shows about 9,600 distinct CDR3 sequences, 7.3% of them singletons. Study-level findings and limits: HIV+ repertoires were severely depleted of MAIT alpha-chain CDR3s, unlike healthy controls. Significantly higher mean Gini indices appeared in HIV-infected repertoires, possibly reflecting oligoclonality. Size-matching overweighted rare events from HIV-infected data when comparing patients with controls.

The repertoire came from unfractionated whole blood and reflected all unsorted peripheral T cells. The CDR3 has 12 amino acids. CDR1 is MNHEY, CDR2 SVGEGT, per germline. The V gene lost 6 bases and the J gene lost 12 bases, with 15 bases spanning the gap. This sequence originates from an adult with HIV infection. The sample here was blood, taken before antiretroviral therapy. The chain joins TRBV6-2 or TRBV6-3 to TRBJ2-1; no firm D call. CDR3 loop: CASSSPFDVQFF. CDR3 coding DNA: TGTGCCAGCAGCTCACCCTTTGACGTGCAGTTCTTC.